This T cell receptor beta chain comes out of a study of blood T cell repertoires in COVID-19 (dated by TCRdb to 2018 to 2021). Regarding the research as a whole: Samples from collaborators originated in the United States, Italy and Spain and spanned both the acute and convalescent phases of COVID-19. Deeply sampled blood TCRbeta repertoires from subjects exposed to, actively infected with, or recovered from COVID-19 were included in the dataset. The prospective study material was composed of cDNA or gDNA derived from T cells, B-cell-depleted T cells, or PBMCs. The repertoires were made available in a free public database intended to serve as a resource for research on the immune response to SARS-CoV-2. Samples were obtained from the ongoing ImmuneRACE study (first 160 participants) and from over 1,000 subjects provided by 6 global collaborators. HLA class I and class II types, where available, came from metadata supplied by the sample provider rather than from assay-based typing. Nearly every sample came with metadata listing a de-identified subject ID, COVID-19 status, age in years and sex. The paper as a whole reports these results and caveats: How much clinical and demographic metadata was included differed by source and by participant, and the metadata was provided uncurated.

Comments on this clone: This clone's antigen is unknown. No much larger clone is present one base from it, and per-base qualities are unavailable.

The V and J ends are trimmed by 8 bases and 0 bases, leaving 8 bases between them. Taken from the germline V gene, the CDR1 and CDR2 loops are SNHLY and FYNNEI. The CDR3 runs 13 amino acids, cysteine and phenylalanine included. This entry keeps only the CDR3 DNA: 39 bases, framed from base 1. TCRbeta CDR3 regions were amplified from genomic DNA using the immunoSEQ Assay, a bias-controlled multiplex PCR. The study's processing was this. The number of nucleated cells in each sample was estimated by amplification of reference gene primers within the assay. To quantify the absolute abundance of each unique TCRbeta CDR3 rearrangement, sequence reads were collapsed and filtered. For each sample, productive Simpson clonality was calculated by taking the square root of Simpson's diversity index across productive rearrangements. This immuneACCESS table, as held by TCRdb, lists in-frame sequences with V and J called but not all clones. Of the missing ones, under half trace to an unresolved V gene in checked studies; the others have no known cause. V and J calls and clone size are copied from that table; D and trimming were computed from the DNA. The sample yields tens of thousands of clones; roughly nine tenths were counted once. Roughly 21% of the sample is held by the ten biggest clonotypes.

Each collaborating institution followed its own protocols to collect whole blood in K2EDTA tubes. For TCRbeta analysis, collaborators shipped samples as frozen whole blood, isolated PBMCs, or DNA extracted from either of those sample types. This clonotype was obtained from a woman older than 75 in a cohort sampled during active or convalescent COVID-19. The chain links TRBV2 with TRBJ1-3, with the D gene not confidently named. Sequencing input: peripheral blood. This receptor carries the CDR3 CASHGVSGNTIYF. The nucleotide sequence is TGTGCCAGCCACGGAGTCTCTGGAAACACCATATATTTT.